This T cell receptor beta chain stems from a study of T cell responses to AZD1222 COVID-19 vaccine. Germline V CDR1 and CDR2: ENHRY, SYGVKD. The CDR3 consists of 12 residues. With 7 bases clipped from V and 8 bases from J, the junction kept 4 bases outside the gene matches. Study conclusions and caveats: Clonal diversity was possibly underestimated; the donors were predominantly white British and more often female.

In regard to this clone: Its antigen is undetermined.

Libraries were prepared by immunoSEQ multiplex PCR; TCRdb keeps only in-frame clonotypes and omits some of them. The data hold about 130,000 clones, with approximately 85% observed a single time. The chain recombines TRBV10-3 with TRBJ1-4; 7 bases map to TRBD1. The origin of this receptor is an adult in good health. The sequencing here drew on peripheral blood, taken on day 0 of AZD1222 vaccination. The CDR3 loop is CAIMGTEEKLFF. The CDR3 nucleotides are TGTGCCATCATGGGGACAGAAGAAAAACTGTTTTTT.